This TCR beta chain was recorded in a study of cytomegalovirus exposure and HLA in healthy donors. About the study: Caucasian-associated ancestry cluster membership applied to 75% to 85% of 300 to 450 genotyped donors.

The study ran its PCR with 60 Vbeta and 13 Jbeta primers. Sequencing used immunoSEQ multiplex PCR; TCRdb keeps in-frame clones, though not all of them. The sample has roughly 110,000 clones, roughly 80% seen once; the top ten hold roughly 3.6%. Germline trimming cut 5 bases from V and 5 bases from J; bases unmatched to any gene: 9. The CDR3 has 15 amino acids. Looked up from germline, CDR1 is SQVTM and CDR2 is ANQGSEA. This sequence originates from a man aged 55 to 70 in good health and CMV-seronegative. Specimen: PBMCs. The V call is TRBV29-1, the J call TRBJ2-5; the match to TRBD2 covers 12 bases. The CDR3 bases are TGCAGCGTTACGGCTAGCGGGGGGGAGCGTGAGACCCAGTACTTC. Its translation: CSVTASGGERETQYF.